This T cell receptor (beta chain) was recorded in a study of PD-1 blockade in classical Hodgkin lymphoma. Overall study context: It was nivolumab at 3 mg/kg, given intravenously every 2 weeks, that patients received. Study-wide results and limits: Whereas CD4+ TCR diversity had risen significantly by C4D1, CD8+ TCR diversity had not.

As concerns this clone: Antigen: not known.

Repertoires were generated with immunoSEQ multiplex PCR, while TCRdb's copy carries only in-frame clones and drops some. Among around 92,000 clones listed, approximately 86% were seen once. Time point in this sample: cycle 4 day 1 (C4D1), after less than seven weeks of nivolumab. Patients all relapsed after autologous stem cell transplantation, and there was variation in brentuximab vedotin exposure. After removal of 5 bases from V and 9 bases from J, the junction contained 9 bases not matched to a gene. The CDR3 runs to 14 residues. CDR1 and CDR2 (germline): SGHVS, FNYEAQ. The chain is built from TRBV7-6 and TRBJ2-1, with 8 bases lining up with TRBD2. This TCR derives from a human donor with classical Hodgkin lymphoma. Specimen: peripheral blood mononuclear cells (PBMCs), collected before the fourth cycle of nivolumab. CDR3 region: CASSPPGLGTEQFF. CDR3 sequence (DNA): TGTGCCAGCAGCCCTCCGGGACTAGGCACTGAGCAGTTCTTC.